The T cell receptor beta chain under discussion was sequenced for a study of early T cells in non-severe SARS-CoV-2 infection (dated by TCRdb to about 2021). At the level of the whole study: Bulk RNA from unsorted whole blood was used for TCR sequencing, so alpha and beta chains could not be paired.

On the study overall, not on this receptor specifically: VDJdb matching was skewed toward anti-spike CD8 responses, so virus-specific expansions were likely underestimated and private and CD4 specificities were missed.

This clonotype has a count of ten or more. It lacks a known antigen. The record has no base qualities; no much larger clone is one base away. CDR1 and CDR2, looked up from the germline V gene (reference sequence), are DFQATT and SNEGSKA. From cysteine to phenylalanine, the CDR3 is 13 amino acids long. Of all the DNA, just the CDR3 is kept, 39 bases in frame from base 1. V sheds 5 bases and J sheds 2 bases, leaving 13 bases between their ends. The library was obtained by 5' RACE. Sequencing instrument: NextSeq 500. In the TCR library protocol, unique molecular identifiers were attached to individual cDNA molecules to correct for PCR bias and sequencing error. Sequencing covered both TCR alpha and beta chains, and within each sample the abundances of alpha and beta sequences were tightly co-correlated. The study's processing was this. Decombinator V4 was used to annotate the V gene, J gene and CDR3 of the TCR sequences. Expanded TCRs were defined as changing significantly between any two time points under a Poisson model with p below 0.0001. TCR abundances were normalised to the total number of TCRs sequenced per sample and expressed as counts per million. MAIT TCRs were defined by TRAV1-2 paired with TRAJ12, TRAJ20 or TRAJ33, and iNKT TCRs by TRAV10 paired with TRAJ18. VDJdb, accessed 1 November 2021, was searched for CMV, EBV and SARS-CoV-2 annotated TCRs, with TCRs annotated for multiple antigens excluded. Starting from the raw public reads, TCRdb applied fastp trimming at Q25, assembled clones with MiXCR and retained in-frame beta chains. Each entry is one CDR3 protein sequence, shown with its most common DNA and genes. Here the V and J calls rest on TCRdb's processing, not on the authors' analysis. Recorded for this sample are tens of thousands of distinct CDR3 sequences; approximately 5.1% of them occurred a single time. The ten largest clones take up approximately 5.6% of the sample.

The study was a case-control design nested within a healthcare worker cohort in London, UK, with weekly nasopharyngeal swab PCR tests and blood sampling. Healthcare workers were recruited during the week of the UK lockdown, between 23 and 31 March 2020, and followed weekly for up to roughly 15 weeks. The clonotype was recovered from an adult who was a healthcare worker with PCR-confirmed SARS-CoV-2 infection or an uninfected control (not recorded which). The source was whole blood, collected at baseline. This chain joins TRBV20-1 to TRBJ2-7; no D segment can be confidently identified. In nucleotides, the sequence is TGCAGTGCTCAAACTCAAACAACCTACGAGCAGTACTTC. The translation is CSAQTQTTYEQYF.